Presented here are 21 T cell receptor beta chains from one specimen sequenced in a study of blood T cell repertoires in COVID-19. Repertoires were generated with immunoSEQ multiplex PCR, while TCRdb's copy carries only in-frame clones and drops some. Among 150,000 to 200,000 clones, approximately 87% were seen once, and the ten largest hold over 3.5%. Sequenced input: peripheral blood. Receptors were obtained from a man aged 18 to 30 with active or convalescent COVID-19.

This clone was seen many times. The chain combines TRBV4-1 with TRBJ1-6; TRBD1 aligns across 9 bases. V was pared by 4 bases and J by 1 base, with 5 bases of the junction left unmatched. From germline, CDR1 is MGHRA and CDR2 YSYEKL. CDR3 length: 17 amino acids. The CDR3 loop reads CASSPPGTGSYNSPLHF. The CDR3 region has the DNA TGCGCCAGCAGCCCCCCGGGGACAGGGTCCTATAATTCACCCCTCCACTTT.

CDR3 protein: CASSLTGEETQYF. The CDR3 bases are TGTGCCAGCAGTTTAACAGGGGAAGAGACCCAGTACTTC. The chain uses TRBV28 and TRBJ2-5; TRBD1 aligns across 7 bases. Germline CDR1 reads MDHEN; CDR2 reads SYDVKM. V dropped 2 bases and J dropped 3; count of bases not matched to a gene: 0. This CDR3 has 13 residues.

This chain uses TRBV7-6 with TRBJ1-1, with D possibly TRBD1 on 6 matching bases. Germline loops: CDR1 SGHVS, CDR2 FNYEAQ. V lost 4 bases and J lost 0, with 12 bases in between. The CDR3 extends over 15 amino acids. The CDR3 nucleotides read TGTGCCAGCAGCTCCAACAGGGCCATGAACACTGAAGCTTTCTTT. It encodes CASSSNRAMNTEAFF.

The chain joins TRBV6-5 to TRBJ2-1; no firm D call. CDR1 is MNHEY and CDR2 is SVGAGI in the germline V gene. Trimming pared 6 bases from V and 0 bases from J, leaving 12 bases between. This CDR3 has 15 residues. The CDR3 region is CASSLRWSSYNEQFF. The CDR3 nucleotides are TGTGCCAGCAGCCTGAGGTGGAGCTCCTACAATGAGCAGTTCTTC.

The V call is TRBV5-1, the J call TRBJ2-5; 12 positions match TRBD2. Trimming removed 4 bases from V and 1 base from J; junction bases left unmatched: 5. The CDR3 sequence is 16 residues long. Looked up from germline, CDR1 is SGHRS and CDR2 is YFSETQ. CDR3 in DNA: TGCGCCAGCAGCCAACGGACTAGCGGGGCCCAAGAGACCCAGTACTTC. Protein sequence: CASSQRTSGAQETQYF. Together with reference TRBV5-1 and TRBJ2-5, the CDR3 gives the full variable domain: KAGVTQTPRYLIKTRGQQVTLSCSPISGHRSVSWYQQTPGQGLQFLFEYFSETQRNKGNFPGRFSGRQFSNSRSEMNVSTLELGDSALYLCASSQRTSGAQETQYFGPGTRLLVL.

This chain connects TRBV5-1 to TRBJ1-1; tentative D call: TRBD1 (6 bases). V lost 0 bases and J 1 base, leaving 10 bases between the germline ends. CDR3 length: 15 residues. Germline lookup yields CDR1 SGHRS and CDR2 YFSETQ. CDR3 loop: CASSLGQESNTEAFF. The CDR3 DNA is TGCGCCAGCAGCTTGGGACAGGAATCGAACACTGAAGCTTTCTTT.

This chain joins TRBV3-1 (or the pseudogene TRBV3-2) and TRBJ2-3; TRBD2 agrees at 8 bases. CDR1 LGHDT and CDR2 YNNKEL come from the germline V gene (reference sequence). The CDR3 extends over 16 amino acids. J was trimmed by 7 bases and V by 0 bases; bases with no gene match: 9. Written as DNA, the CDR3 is TGTGCCAGCAGCCAAGATAGCGGGGTATCAGCATATACGCAGTATTTT. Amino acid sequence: CASSQDSGVSAYTQYF.

The CDR3, as DNA: TGTGCCAGCAGTCCTACAGGAGCCAACTATGGCTACACCTTC. It encodes CASSPTGANYGYTF. V gene TRBV28 combines with J gene TRBJ1-2; TRBD1 is a possible D gene (5 bases). V was cut by 5 bases and J by 2 bases, with 12 bases left in between. The CDR3 has 14 residues. The germline gives CDR1 MDHEN, CDR2 SYDVKM.

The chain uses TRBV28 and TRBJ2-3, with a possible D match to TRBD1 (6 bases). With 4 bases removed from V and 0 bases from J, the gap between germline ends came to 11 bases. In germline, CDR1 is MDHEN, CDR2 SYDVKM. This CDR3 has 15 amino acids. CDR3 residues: CASSSTGESTDTQYF. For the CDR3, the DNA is TGTGCCAGCAGTTCGACAGGCGAAAGCACAGATACGCAGTATTTT.

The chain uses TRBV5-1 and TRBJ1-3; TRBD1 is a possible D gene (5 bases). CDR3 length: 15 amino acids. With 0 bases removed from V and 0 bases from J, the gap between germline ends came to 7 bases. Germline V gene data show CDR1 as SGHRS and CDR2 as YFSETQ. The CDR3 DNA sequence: TGCGCCAGCAGCTTGGACAGGAGCTCTGGAAACACCATATATTTT. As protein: CASSLDRSSGNTIYF.

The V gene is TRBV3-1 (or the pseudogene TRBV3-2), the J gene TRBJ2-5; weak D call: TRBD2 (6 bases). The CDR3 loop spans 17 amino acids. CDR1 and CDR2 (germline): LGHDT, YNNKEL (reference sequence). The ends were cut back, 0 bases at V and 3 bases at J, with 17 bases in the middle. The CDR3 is CASSQERQGGPKETQYF. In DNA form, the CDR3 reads TGTGCCAGCAGCCAAGAACGGCAGGGAGGTCCCAAAGAGACCCAGTACTTC.

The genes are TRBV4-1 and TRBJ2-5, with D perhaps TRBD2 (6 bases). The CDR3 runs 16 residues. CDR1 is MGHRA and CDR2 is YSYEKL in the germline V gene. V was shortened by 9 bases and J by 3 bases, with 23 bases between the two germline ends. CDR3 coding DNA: TGCGCCAGTCCAACGGGCGGGGATGGGCGAGAAGAGACCCAGTACTTC. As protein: CASPTGGDGREETQYF.

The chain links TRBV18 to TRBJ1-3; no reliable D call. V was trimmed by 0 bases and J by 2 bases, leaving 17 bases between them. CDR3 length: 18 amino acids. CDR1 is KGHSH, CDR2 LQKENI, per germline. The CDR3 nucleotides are TGTGCCAGCTCACCACCGGGCTCGGGAGCCGACACTGGAAACACCATATATTTT. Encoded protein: CASSPPGSGADTGNTIYF.

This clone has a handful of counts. The CDR3 region is CASRPGQIGQAKNIQYF. The CDR3 DNA sequence: TGTGCCAGCAGGCCGGGACAAATTGGTCAGGCCAAAAACATTCAGTACTTC. J is TRBJ2-4 and V is TRBV2; perhaps TRBD1 as D (6 bases). The CDR3 loop spans 17 amino acids. V was pared by 6 bases and J by 1 base, with 19 bases between. The V gene's germline CDR1 is SNHLY and CDR2 FYNNEI.

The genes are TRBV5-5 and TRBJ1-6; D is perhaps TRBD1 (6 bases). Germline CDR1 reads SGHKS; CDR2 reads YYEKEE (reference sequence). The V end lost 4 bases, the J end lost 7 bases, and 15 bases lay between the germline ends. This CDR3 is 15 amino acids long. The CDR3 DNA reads TGTGCCAGCAGCATCCCCGGGACACGGAATTCACCCCTCCACTTT. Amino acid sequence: CASSIPGTRNSPLHF.

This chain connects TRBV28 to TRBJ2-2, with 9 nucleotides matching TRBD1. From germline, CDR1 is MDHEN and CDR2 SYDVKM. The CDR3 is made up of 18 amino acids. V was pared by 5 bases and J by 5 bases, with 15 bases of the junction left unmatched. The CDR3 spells CASSGNDRGFLLTGELFF. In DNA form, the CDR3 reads TGTGCCAGCAGTGGAAACGACAGGGGGTTTCTTTTAACCGGGGAGCTGTTTTTT.

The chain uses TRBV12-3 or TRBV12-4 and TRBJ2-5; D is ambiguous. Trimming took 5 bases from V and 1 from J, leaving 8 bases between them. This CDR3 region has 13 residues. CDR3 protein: CASSGSLQETQYF. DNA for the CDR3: TGTGCCAGCAGTGGTTCACTCCAAGAGACCCAGTACTTC.

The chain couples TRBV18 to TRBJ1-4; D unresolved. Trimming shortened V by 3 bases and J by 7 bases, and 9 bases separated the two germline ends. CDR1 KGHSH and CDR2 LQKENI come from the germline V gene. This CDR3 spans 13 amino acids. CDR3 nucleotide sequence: TGTGCCAGCTCACCGGGGAGGGCTGAAAAACTGTTTTTT. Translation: CASSPGRAEKLFF.

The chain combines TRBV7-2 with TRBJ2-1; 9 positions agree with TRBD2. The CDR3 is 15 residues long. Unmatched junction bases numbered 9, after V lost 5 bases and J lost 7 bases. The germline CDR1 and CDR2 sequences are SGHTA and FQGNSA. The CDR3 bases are TGTGCCAGCAGCCCCCGGACTAGCGAGGTAAATGAGCAGTTCTTC. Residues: CASSPRTSEVNEQFF.

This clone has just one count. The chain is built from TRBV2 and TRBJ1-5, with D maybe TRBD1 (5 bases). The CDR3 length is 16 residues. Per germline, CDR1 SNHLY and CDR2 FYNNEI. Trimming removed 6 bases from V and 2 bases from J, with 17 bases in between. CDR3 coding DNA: TGTGCCAGCAGCGGACACTTAGCCATGGGCAATCAGCCCCAGCATTTT. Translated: CASSGHLAMGNQPQHF.

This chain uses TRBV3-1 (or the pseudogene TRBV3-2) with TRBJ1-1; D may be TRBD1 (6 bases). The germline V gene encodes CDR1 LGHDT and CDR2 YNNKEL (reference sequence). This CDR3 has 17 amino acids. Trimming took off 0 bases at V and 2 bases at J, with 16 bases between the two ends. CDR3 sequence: CASSQDRRGPFNTEAFF. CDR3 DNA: TGTGCCAGCAGCCAAGATCGCAGGGGACCTTTTAACACTGAAGCTTTCTTT.